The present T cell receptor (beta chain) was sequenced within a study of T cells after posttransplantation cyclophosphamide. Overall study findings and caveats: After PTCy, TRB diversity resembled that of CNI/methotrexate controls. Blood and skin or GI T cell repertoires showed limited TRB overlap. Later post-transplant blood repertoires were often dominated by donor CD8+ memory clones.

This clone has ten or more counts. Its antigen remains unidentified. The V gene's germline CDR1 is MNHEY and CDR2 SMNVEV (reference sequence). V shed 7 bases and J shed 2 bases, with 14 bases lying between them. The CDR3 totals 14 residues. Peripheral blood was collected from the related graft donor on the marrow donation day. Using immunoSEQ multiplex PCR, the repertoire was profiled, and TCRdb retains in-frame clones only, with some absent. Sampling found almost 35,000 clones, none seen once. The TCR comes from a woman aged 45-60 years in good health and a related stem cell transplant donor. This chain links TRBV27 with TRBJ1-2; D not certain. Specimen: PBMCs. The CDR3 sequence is CASTPSRGNYGYTF. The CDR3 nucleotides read TGTGCCAGCACCCCATCGAGAGGGAACTATGGCTACACCTTC.